This T cell receptor beta chain comes out of a study of blood T cells in healthy people across ages (dated by TCRdb to 2014 to 2015). For context, the study as a whole: In model experiments, template switching captured about one uniquely barcoded TCR beta cDNA molecule for every two T cells. Four age groups were formed from the donors: young (average about 16 years), middle-aged (approximately 41), aged (roughly 56) and long-lived (around 82). Two additional independent replicas of 1 million unique cDNA reads from the same blood draw were analyzed for two donors (one aged 18 to 29 and one aged 80 or older). Age-related changes in TCR beta repertoire diversity were measured in the study by deep sequencing normalized with unique cDNA molecular identifiers. The research as a whole found: Since profiling was done on bulk unsorted PBMCs, naive and antigen-experienced compartments could not be conclusively compared. Observed TCR beta diversity per million T cells fell roughly linearly with age, and a significant reduction was already apparent by age roughly 40. Because the CMV infection status of the donors was unknown, age-related changes in expanded clonotypes may potentially have been confounded. Compared with the aged group, the long-lived group had more naive CD4+ T cells, fewer expanded clones and increased TCR diversity, a pattern suggesting age selection. Estimates of total diversity based on one million sequenced T cells were considered lower bounds and underestimates. There was a strong correlation between observed TCR beta diversity and the percentage of naive T cells measured by flow cytometry.

In the germline V gene, CDR1 corresponds to SNHLY and CDR2 to FYNNEI. From its cysteine to its phenylalanine, the CDR3 spans 16 amino acids. Only the CDR3 DNA stays, 48 bases, in frame from base 1. V ends up 5 bases short and J 0 bases short, with an unmatched junction base count of 5. Concerning this clonotype: Its specific antigen is unknown. Qualities for individual bases were not recorded, and no much larger clone is one base off.

Library construction relied on 5' RACE. This sample was sequenced with an Illumina HiSeq 2500. A second PCR of roughly 6 to 12 cycles was performed with a sample-barcoded 5' primer and a J-beta primer mix. A template-switch 5' adaptor carrying 12 random nucleotides introduced a unique molecular identifier onto each TCR beta cDNA molecule. At least 2.5 million CDR3-containing paired-end reads were obtained from each sample. The Mint cDNA synthesis kit, primed by a TRBC-specific oligonucleotide, was used to synthesize first-strand cDNA from all RNA. After uracil-DNA glycosylase treatment, a first 18-cycle PCR used universal primers M1SS and BC2_uni_R on all cDNA. In the authors' own workflow: Normalization of each sample was performed by random selection of 1 million high-quality reads, each carrying a distinct molecular identifier. Instead of being binned into consensus sequences, reads with shared molecular identifiers were discarded. CDR3 identification, clonotype clustering and error correction used MiTCR with a Q25 quality threshold and the strictest error-elimination algorithm. A nonparametric unseen species model using Euler transformation provided a lower-bound estimate of total TCR beta diversity. TCRdb itself trimmed the public reads at Q25 with fastp, ran MiXCR and retained productive beta chains. For every CDR3 protein sequence, its rows merge into one entry that carries the most common genes and DNA. The V and J calls and clone size come from TCRdb's table, not from the authors' own analysis. The sample records 1 million or so distinct CDR3 sequences, approximately 25% of which are singletons. The ten biggest clones cover about 0.72% of the sample.

Donors were 39 systemically healthy Caucasian individuals from Russia aged 6 to 90 years. Roughly 10 milliliters of peripheral blood were collected from each donor into EDTA-treated Vacutainer tubes. Ficoll-Paque density-gradient centrifugation was used to isolate PBMCs, with at least 7 million per sample. Trizol reagent was used to extract total RNA from PBMCs, with at least 5 micrograms per sample. For every donor, flow cytometry on a PBMC aliquot measured the percentage of naive CD45RAhigh/CD27high T cells. This sample was also put to use in a study of T cells of mothers and their children. The second study's paper adds: Donors were nine systemically healthy Caucasian individuals: three mothers and their six children. cDNA synthesis consumed the entire amount of extracted RNA, loaded at about 1.5 ug RNA in each 15 ul reaction. In the second PCR, the M1S primer added sample barcodes and 2-4 random nucleotides. Over 8.5 million TCR beta CDR3 reads were obtained for each mother, and approximately 2.9 million reads were obtained for each child. Thymic selection similarly shapes TCR recombination output in related and unrelated pairs, with minor effect from inherited differences. Normalized repertoire overlap in related mother-child pairs was always slightly higher than in unrelated mother-child pairs, but the difference was never significant. With a sensitivity of approximately 96 clones per million clonotypes, no persistent microchimeric T cell clones were detected. Deep NGS was used in the study to compare the TCR beta repertoires of mothers and children and to look for features that separate related mother-child pairs from unrelated individuals. On average, the children were about 12 +/- 4 years old, while the mothers were approximately 40 +/- 4 years old. After adapter ligation was performed with NEBNext reagents, the libraries were sequenced on an Illumina HiSeq 2000 with 100+100 nt paired-end reads. Mother and child libraries were prepared a month apart and sequenced in separate runs to prevent cross-contamination. Each donor had between roughly 450,000 and 2,300,000 distinct TCR beta clonotypes identified. Naive TCR beta clonotypes were estimated from low-frequency clonotypes matched to each donor's FACS-determined naive share, without sorting.

Material for sequencing was blood. The source of this sequence is a girl aged 2-9 years in good health. Recombination linked TRBV2 to TRBJ2-1, with 9 junctional bases fitting TRBD2. The DNA is TGTGCCAGCAGTCCCCGACTAGCGGACTCCTACAATGAGCAGTTCTTC. The encoded protein is CASSPRLADSYNEQFF.